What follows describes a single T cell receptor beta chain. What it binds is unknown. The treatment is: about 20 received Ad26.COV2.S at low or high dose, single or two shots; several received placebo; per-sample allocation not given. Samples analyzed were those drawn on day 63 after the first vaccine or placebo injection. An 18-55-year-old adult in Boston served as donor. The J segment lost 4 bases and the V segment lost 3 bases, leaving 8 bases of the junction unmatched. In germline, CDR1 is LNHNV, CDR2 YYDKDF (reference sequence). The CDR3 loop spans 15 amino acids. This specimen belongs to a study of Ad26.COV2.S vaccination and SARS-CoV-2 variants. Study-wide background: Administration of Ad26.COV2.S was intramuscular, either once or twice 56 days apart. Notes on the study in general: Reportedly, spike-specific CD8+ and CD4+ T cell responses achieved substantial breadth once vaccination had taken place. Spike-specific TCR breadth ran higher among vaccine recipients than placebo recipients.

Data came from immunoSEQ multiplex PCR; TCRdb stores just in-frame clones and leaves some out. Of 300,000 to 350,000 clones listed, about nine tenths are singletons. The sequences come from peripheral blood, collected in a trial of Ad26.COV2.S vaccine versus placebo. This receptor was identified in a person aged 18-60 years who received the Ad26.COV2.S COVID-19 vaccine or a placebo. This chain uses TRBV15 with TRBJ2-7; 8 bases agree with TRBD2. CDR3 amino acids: CATSRERGPDYEQYF. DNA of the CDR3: TGTGCCACCAGCAGGGAGCGGGGGCCAGATTACGAGCAGTACTTC.